A single sample gave rise to the 26 T cell receptor beta chains below, sequenced in a study of post-analysis software for immune sequencing data. These TCRs' antigens remain unknown. Study-wide points: The study found TRBV5-6, TRBV5-1 and TRBV20-1 among 5 or 6 TRBV segments more frequent in patients than controls.

Incorporated into the TCR beta cDNA libraries were unique molecular identifiers, which served to reduce PCR and sequencing biases. TCRdb redid the calling of the PCR reads with MiXCR, one entry per CDR3 protein. The sample has roughly 580,000 distinct CDR3 sequences, 44% seen once; the top ten hold around 1.7%. The sequencing sample was made of blood. Receptors originate from a girl aged 10 to 17 with multiple sclerosis.

The chain uses TRBV5-1 and TRBJ2-7, with TRBD2 matching over 7 bases. The length of the CDR3 is 16 residues. The trim removed 0 bases at V and 2 bases at J, leaving 8 bases unmatched. The germline gives CDR1 SGHRS, CDR2 YFSETQ. CDR3 sequence: CASSLAVGGDAYEQYF. DNA of the CDR3: TGCGCCAGCAGCTTGGCGGTTGGGGGGGACGCCTACGAGCAGTACTTC.

This sequence joins TRBV20-1 and TRBJ2-4; 7 bases fit TRBD2. The V gene's germline CDR1 is DFQATT and CDR2 SNEGSKA (reference sequence). The CDR3 consists of 13 residues. V gave up 2 bases and J gave up 5 bases; unmatched junction bases: 3. This chain's CDR3 is CSARKAGENIQYF. Written as DNA, the CDR3 is TGCAGTGCTAGAAAGGCGGGAGAAAACATTCAGTACTTC.

The chain recombines TRBV10-3 with TRBJ1-1, with TRBD1 identical over 7 bases. The ends lost 2 bases at V and 1 base at J; junction bases unmatched: 4. Germline values: CDR1 ENHRY, CDR2 SYGVKD. The length of the CDR3 is 15 residues. The CDR3 DNA reads as TGTGCCATCAGTGAGGGGAGGGGGCAGAACACTGAAGCTTTCTTT. The encoded protein is CAISEGRGQNTEAFF.

In its sample, this clonotype was seen a few times. The chain employs TRBV20-1 and TRBJ2-5; TRBD1 is a possible D gene (5 bases). Judging by the DNA end, TRBJ2-7 fits better; the J call may be wrong. CDR1 DFQATT and CDR2 SNEGSKA come from the germline V gene (reference sequence). The CDR3 is 13 residues long. For the CDR3, the DNA is TGCAGTGCTAGACCTGGACACTTCCACGAGCAGTACTTC. It translates to CSARPGHFHEQYF.

To note about this clonotype: At one of its ends the junction is not consistent with the germline gene, which may arise from a read error. CDR3: CASSPGQGSYERYF. The CDR3 bases are TGTGCCAGCAGTCCAGGACAGGGAAGCTACGAGCGGTACTTC. The chain carries TRBV12-3 or TRBV12-4 and TRBJ2-7, with 8 bases fitting TRBD1. The CDR3 is 14 residues long.

This clonotype has just a few counts. Germline is not matched at one junction end, which may reflect a read error. The rearrangement links TRBV7-2 to TRBJ2-4, with D possibly matching TRBD2 (6 bases). CDR3 length: 17 amino acids. Germline V lookup: CDR1 SGHTA, CDR2 FQGNSA. In DNA form, the CDR3 reads TGTGCCCGCAGCTTAGGGAGGCTAGCACAAGCCAAAAACATTCAGTACTTC. Protein: CARSLGRLAQAKNIQYF.

The V gene is TRBV7-2, the J gene TRBJ2-1, with TRBD2 matching over 7 bases. V lost 1 base, J lost 7 bases, and 7 bases stayed unmatched. Germline CDR1 reads SGHTA; CDR2 reads FQGNSA. CDR3 length equals 15 residues. CDR3 nucleotides: TGTGCCAGCAGCTTAGGACATGGGGGGGGGAATGAGCAGTTCTTC. Amino acid sequence: CASSLGHGGGNEQFF.

CDR3 sequence: CASSLVTGNTEAFF. CDR3 sequence (DNA): TGCGCCAGCAGCTTAGTTACAGGGAACACTGAAGCTTTCTTT. The chain recombines TRBV5-1 with TRBJ1-1; tentatively, D is TRBD1 (5 bases). Germline-derived CDR1 and CDR2 are SGHRS and YFSETQ. V lost 2 bases to trimming and J lost 1 base, with 9 bases between them. This CDR3 spans 14 amino acids.

The rearrangement joins TRBV27 to TRBJ1-5; unclear D gene. V was trimmed by 1 base and J by 3 bases, leaving 7 bases between them. Germline loops: CDR1 MNHEY, CDR2 SMNVEV (reference sequence). This CDR3 has 14 amino acids. CDR3 coding DNA: TGTGCCAGCAGTTTATACCCCTCCAATCAGCCCCAGCATTTT. Its protein is CASSLYPSNQPQHF.

The rearrangement joins TRBV20-1 to TRBJ2-7, with D hard to call. Per germline, CDR1 DFQATT and CDR2 SNEGSKA (reference sequence). V dropped 2 bases and J dropped 6 bases, with 8 bases sitting between them. The CDR3 is made up of 11 amino acids. In DNA, the CDR3 is TGCAGTGCTAGACACTTGAGCGAGCAGTACTTC. Amino acids: CSARHLSEQYF.

This clonotype was seen a few times. The V and J genes are TRBV4-1 and TRBJ2-1; D unclear. Trimming took 4 bases from V and 7 from J, leaving 11 bases between them. The germline CDR1 and CDR2 sequences are MGHRA and YSYEKL. The CDR3 has 13 amino acids. CDR3 nucleotides: TGCGCCAGCAGCCGGGTATTATTGAATGAGCAGTTCTTC. This gives the protein CASSRVLLNEQFF.

Remarks on this clonotype: One end of the junction varies from germline; a read error may be responsible. The gene calls are TRBV12-3 or TRBV12-4 and TRBJ2-5; D is ambiguous. The CDR3 runs to 15 residues. For the CDR3, the DNA is TGTGCCGGCAGTTTAGGTCTCGGGTTTGGGGAGACCCAGTACTTC. It codes for CAGSLGLGFGETQYF.

The V gene is TRBV5-1, the J gene TRBJ2-1, with D perhaps given as TRBD1 or TRBD2 (6 bases each). Germline V gene data show CDR1 as SGHRS and CDR2 as YFSETQ. V was shortened by 0 bases and J by 8 bases, with 12 bases between the two germline ends. This CDR3 region has 14 residues. CDR3 nucleotide sequence: TGCGCCAGCAGCTTGGTACCGGGGGCGTATGAGCAGTTCTTC. Translated: CASSLVPGAYEQFF.

Only one count was recorded for this clonotype. The CDR3 region is CASSAPAERVLDTQYF. For the CDR3, the DNA is TGTGCCAGCAGTGCCCCGGCGGAGAGGGTTTTGGATACGCAGTATTTT. The rearrangement uses TRBV12-3 or TRBV12-4 and TRBJ2-3, with D maybe TRBD2 (5 bases). V was cut by 5 bases and J by 6 bases, with 21 bases left in between. This CDR3 is built from 16 residues.

The rearrangement links TRBV6-2 or TRBV6-3 to TRBJ2-6; D gene unclear. The CDR3 consists of 18 residues. Germline CDR1 reads MNHEY; CDR2 reads SVGEGT. Trimming removed 3 bases from V and 0 bases from J, with 15 bases in between. In nucleotides, the CDR3 is TGTGCCAGCAGTTATCAGGTCTCGTTCGTCTCTGGGGCCAACGTCCTGACTTTC. Translation gives CASSYQVSFVSGANVLTF.

There are many counts of this clonotype. The chain has TRBV5-1 and TRBJ2-5, with D tentatively TRBD2 (5 bases). The CDR3 contains 15 residues. Germline V gene lookup returns CDR1 SGHRS and CDR2 YFSETQ. The V and J ends lost 5 bases and 0 bases respectively, with 14 bases between them. The CDR3 spells CASRLTGLYQETQYF. The DNA for the CDR3 is TGCGCCAGCAGGCTGACTGGACTGTACCAAGAGACCCAGTACTTC.

This clonotype has ten or more counts. The V gene is TRBV10-3, the J gene TRBJ2-3; 7 bases agree with TRBD2. The ends lost 7 bases at V and 2 bases at J; junction bases unmatched: 6. Germline CDR1 and CDR2: ENHRY and SYGVKD. CDR3 length: 14 amino acids. Here the CDR3 DNA reads TGTGCCATCACCGAAGCGGGGTTCACAGATACGCAGTATTTT. This sequence encodes CAITEAGFTDTQYF.

The J gene is TRBJ1-2, the V gene TRBV2; 7 bases map to TRBD1. The CDR3 spans 10 residues. Trimming removed 11 bases from V and 9 bases from J; junction bases left unmatched: 6. Germline lookup yields CDR1 SNHLY and CDR2 FYNNEI. CDR3 sequence (DNA): TGTGCCTTTTACAGGGGAAGCTACACCTTC. Its protein product is CAFYRGSYTF.

A note on this clonotype: This likely comes from a read error, as the CDR3 has no conserved phenylalanine or tryptophan at its end. This sequence joins TRBV16 and TRBJ1-1; 9 bases line up with TRBD1. CDR1 is KGHSY and CDR2 is FQNENV in the germline V gene. This CDR3 spans 18 amino acids. V trimming: 2 bases; J trimming: 2 bases; junction bases outside the gene matches: 12. CDR3 residues: CASSQRLSGQGLNTEAFL. DNA of the CDR3: TGTGCCAGCAGCCAACGACTCTCTGGACAGGGGCTTAACACTGAAGCTTTCTTG.

This clonotype appeared a few times. The chain carries TRBV20-1 and TRBJ2-3, with 8 bases lining up with TRBD1. V gave up 5 bases and J gave up 1 base; unmatched junction bases: 2. Germline CDR1 reads DFQATT; CDR2 reads SNEGSKA (reference sequence). The CDR3 loop spans 13 amino acids. In DNA, the CDR3 is TGCAGTGCTGCACAGGGGGGCACAGATACGCAGTATTTT. Translated, it gives CSAAQGGTDTQYF.

The V and J genes are TRBV29-1 and TRBJ2-3; TRBD1 matches at 7 bases. V was clipped by 7 bases and J by 3 bases; unmatched bases: 16. Germline assignment: CDR1 SQVTM and CDR2 ANQGSEA. This CDR3 has 16 residues. As DNA, the CDR3 is TGCAGCGCCAACAGGGGCCCACTACTACTTACAGATACGCAGTATTTT. Translating gives CSANRGPLLLTDTQYF.

This clonotype was counted between two and nine times. V and J are TRBV27 and TRBJ2-3; TRBD1 matches 8 bases. The CDR3 sequence is 14 residues long. V trimming: 3 bases; J trimming: 5 bases; junction bases outside the gene matches: 4. CDR1 is MNHEY and CDR2 is SMNVEV in the germline V gene (reference sequence). The CDR3 DNA follows: TGTGCCAGCAGTTTTATACAGGGGGGAGATACGCAGTATTTT. Translating gives CASSFIQGGDTQYF.

The chain has TRBV27 and TRBJ2-1; D is undetermined. The CDR3 spans 16 residues. V dropped 4 bases and J dropped 4 bases, with 17 bases sitting between them. Germline CDR1 MNHEY, CDR2 SMNVEV (reference sequence). The CDR3 DNA sequence: TGTGCCAGCAGTTCCCCCTCAATCATAGGTTACAATGAGCAGTTCTTC. Its translation: CASSSPSIIGYNEQFF.

The rearrangement links TRBV10-3 to TRBJ1-6; D is ambiguous. Trimming cost V 6 bases and J 0 bases, with 3 bases left between them. Germline loops: CDR1 ENHRY, CDR2 SYGVKD. The CDR3 runs to 13 residues. CDR3 residues: CAIRGSYNSPLHF. DNA for the CDR3: TGTGCCATCAGGGGCTCCTATAATTCACCCCTCCACTTT.

In the case of this clonotype: Possible read error: a much larger clone is one base away. This chain joins TRBV7-2 and TRBJ2-1; D gene unclear. The CDR3 extends over 12 amino acids. The germline gives CDR1 SGHTA, CDR2 FQGNSA. The CDR3 sequence is CAGSLDRDEQFF. CDR3 DNA: TGTGCCGGCAGCTTAGACCGGGATGAGCAGTTCTTC.

The table lists this clonotype with a few counts. The chain links TRBV6-5 to TRBJ1-2; D unresolved. V dropped 5 bases and J dropped 0 bases, with 13 bases sitting between them. CDR1 and CDR2 (germline): MNHEY, SVGAGI. The CDR3 extends over 15 amino acids. CDR3 in amino acids: CASSKGGLANYGYTF. The CDR3 DNA sequence: TGTGCCAGCAGTAAAGGAGGGTTGGCTAACTATGGCTACACCTTC.